The entry below gives a single T cell receptor (beta chain) sequence along with its context. The target of this receptor is not known. No base quality values were provided; no much bigger clone lies one nucleotide off. The entry originates in a study of T cell responses to AZD1222 COVID-19 vaccine (dated by TCRdb to about 2021). With regard to the full study: Because spike-specific TCR depth and breadth did not differ between the two schedules, AZD1222 recipients who got a second dose at roughly 4 weeks were pooled with those who got a second dose at roughly 12 weeks. TCR sequencing was performed for over 230 trial participants, of whom about 200 were given two doses of AZD1222 and some 25 were given two doses of MenACWY control vaccine. Trial participants were enrolled by age into subgroups of 18-55, 56-69 and 70-plus years, and roughly 160, 29 and 62 TCR-sequenced participants, respectively, were included in these subgroups.

The CDR3 regions of human TCRbeta chains were analyzed by immunosequencing. The published analysis was carried out like this. Repertoire TCRs were checked for matches against a reference library of SARS-CoV-2-specific TCRs that had been generated using the MIRA antigen-specificity platform. Breadth meant the fraction of unique TCRs that were SARS-CoV-2-associated, whereas depth meant the fraction of total T cells that were SARS-CoV-2-associated. Using the MIRA data, each spike-specific TCR was mapped to the spike region that the TCR reacts to and placed in a CD4 or CD8 class. Log10-transformed breadth and depth values were compared by one-way ANOVA with Sidak's multiple comparisons tests. As stored in TCRdb, this immuneACCESS dataset retains in-frame rearrangements with V and J assigned. A fraction of the clones does not appear; measured against another copy, unresolved V genes explain less than half of the discrepancy, and the remainder lacks a known reason. The D gene and trimming were derived from the DNA, and the V and J assignments and clone size from that table. This sample is represented by 55,000 to 65,000 clones; 85% to 90% of them were singletons. Roughly a fifth of the sample comes from the top ten.

What the work shows at the level of the full study, not this receptor alone: Because no day 14 peak-response samples were available, the repertoires could be characterized only after the peak T cell response. In the small 56-69-year group, the increase in depth fell short of significance, most likely because of low power. Conclusions about previously exposed vaccinees are limited, since just six AZD1222 recipients were seropositive for SARS-CoV-2 at baseline. The vaccine-associated CD4 TCRs covered the entire spike protein, and the dominant responses fell in regions 160-218 and 743-854. Participants were mostly white British and included more females than males, and it was suggested by the authors that clonal diversity may have been underestimated. After two AZD1222 doses, spike-specific TCR breadth and depth were significantly higher than at day 0 and than in MenACWY recipients. Reportedly, almost half of the unique spike-specific TCRs recognized epitopes lying outside the regions that are mutated in the B.1.351 and B.1.1.7 variants.

For this chain, trimming is 3 bases at the V end and 5 bases at the J end, and the number of junction bases without a gene match is 6. The CDR3 has 14 amino acids, counting the end cysteine and phenylalanine. Just CDR3 DNA is preserved here, 42 bases in frame from base 1. For CDR1 and CDR2, the germline V gene (reference sequence) lists PRHDT and FYEKMQ. The sample's time point label, decoded: baseline before first vaccination. Vaccinee samples were obtained from the UK trials COV001 and COV002, which included a single-blind randomized controlled phase 2/3 trial of AZD1222 (ChAdOx1 nCoV-19) in healthy adults. Trial participant PBMC samples were collected at day 0 and day 28 after the second dose for TCRbeta chain sequencing.

The rearranged segments are TRBV13 and TRBJ2-5, and 7 bases in between align with TRBD1. This clonotype was obtained from an adult in good health. Sequenced here: peripheral blood, sampled on day 0 of AZD1222 vaccination. The nucleotide sequence is given as TGTGCCAGCAGCTTGAGACAGGGCGGGGAGACCCAGTACTTC. This translates into CASSLRQGGETQYF.